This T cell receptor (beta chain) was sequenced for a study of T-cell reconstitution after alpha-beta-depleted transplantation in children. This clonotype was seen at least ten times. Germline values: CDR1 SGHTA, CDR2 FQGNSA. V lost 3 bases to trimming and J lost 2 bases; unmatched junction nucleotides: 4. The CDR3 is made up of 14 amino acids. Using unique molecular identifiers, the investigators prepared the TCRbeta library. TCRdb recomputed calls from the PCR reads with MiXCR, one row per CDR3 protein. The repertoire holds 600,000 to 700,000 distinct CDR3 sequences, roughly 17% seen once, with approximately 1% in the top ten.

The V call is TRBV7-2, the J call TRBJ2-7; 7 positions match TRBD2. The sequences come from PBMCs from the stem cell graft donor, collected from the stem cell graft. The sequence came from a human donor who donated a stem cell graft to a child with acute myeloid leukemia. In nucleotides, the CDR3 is TGTGCCAGCAGCTTGGCGGGGGTGACCTACGAGCAGTACTTC. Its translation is CASSLAGVTYEQYF.